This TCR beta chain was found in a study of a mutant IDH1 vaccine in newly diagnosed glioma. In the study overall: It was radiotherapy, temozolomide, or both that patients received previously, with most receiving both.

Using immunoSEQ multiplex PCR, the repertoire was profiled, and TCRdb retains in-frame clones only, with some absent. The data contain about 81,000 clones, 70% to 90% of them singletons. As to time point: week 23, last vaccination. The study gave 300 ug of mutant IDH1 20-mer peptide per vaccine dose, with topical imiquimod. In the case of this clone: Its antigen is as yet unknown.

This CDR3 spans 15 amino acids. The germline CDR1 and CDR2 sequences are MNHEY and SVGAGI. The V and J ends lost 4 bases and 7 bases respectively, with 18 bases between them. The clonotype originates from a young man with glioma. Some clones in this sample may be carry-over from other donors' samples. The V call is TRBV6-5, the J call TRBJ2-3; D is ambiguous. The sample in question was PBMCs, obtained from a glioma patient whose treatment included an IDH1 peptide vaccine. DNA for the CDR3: TGTGCCAGCAGTTTAGTTCTGAGCCGACAACATACGCAGTATTTT. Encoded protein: CASSLVLSRQHTQYF.